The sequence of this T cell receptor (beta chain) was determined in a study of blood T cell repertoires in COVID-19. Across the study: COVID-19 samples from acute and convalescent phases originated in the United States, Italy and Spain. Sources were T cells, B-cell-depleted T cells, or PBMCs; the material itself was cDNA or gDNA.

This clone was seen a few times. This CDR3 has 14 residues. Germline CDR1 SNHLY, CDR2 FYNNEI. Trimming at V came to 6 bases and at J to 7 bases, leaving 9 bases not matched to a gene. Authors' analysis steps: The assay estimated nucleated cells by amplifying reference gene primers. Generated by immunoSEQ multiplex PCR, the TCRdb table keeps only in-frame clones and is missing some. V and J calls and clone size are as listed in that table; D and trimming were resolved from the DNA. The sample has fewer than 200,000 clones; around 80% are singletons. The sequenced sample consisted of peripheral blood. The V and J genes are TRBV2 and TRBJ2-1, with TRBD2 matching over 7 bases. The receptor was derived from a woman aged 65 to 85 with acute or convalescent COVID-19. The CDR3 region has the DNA TGTGCCAGCAGGGGCGCTAGCGGCAATAATGAGCAGTTCTTC. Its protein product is CASRGASGNNEQFF.